This T cell receptor beta chain is from a study of siplizumab effects on memory and regulatory T cells. Notes on the study in general: Naive or memory phenotype assignment was not possible for roughly 80-97% of proliferating CD4+ or CD8+ clones.

Sequencing was performed with immunoSEQ multiplex PCR; in TCRdb, only in-frame clones are kept and a portion is missing. The repertoire holds about 52,000 clones, with 95% to 97% as singletons. Concerning this clone: Its antigen is unknown.

Trimming removed 4 bases from V and 1 base from J; junction bases left unmatched: 14. The CDR3 is made up of 18 amino acids. In germline, CDR1 is SGHRS, CDR2 YFSETQ. The receptor comes from a human donor in good health. This chain joins TRBV5-1 and TRBJ1-1; 9 nucleotides line up with TRBD1. The source material was naive CD4+ T cells sorted from blood. CDR3 loop: CASSLTGGKQGGNTEAFF. The CDR3 region has the DNA TGCGCCAGCAGCCTGACAGGGGGAAAACAAGGTGGGAACACTGAAGCTTTCTTT.